These T cell receptor beta chains were read from a single sample in a study of blood T cell repertoires in COVID-19. Sequenced by immunoSEQ multiplex PCR; TCRdb stores in-frame clones only, minus some. The table has roughly 60,000 clones, approximately 86% seen once. The sample comprised peripheral blood. The receptors derive from a man aged 35 to 55 with acute or convalescent COVID-19. Each CDR3 is given with its conserved first and last residue. A D gene is named only where the DNA matches it firmly. Expanded clones get a size class; other rows say once, few or many, or leave the size out.

>TRBD1|TRBV4-1|TRBJ1-5|.
CASSQGQGWQPQHF
TGCGCCAGCAGCCAAGGACAGGGATGGCAGCCCCAGCATTTT
>TRBD2|TRBV5-1|TRBJ2-3|.
CASSQTSGGAADTQYF
TGCGCCAGCAGCCAGACTAGCGGGGGGGCCGCAGATACGCAGTATTTT
>TRBD1|TRBV4-1|TRBJ2-2|.
CASSQPGQGNTGELFF
TGCGCCAGCAGCCAACCGGGACAGGGAAACACCGGGGAGCTGTTTTTT
>TRBD2|TRBV2|TRBJ2-7|.
CASIAGALGAYEQYF
TGTGCCAGCATAGCGGGGGCCCTTGGGGCCTACGAGCAGTACTTC
>TRBD2|TRBV19|TRBJ2-2|.
CASSIRLAGGTGELFF
TGTGCCAGTAGTATCAGACTAGCGGGGGGCACCGGGGAGCTGTTTTTT
>.|TRBV3-1/TRBV3-2|TRBJ1-1|once
CASSQLGGDTEAFF
TGTGCCAGCAGCCAACTGGGAGGAGACACTGAAGCTTTCTTT
>TRBD1|TRBV5-5|TRBJ2-1|.
CASSLDRGDIEQFF
TGTGCCAGCAGCTTGGACAGGGGGGATATAGAGCAGTTCTTC
>.|TRBV27|TRBJ2-6|once
CASREGTSSSGANVLTF
TGTGCCAGCAGAGAAGGGACTTCAAGCTCTGGGGCCAACGTCCTGACTTTC
>.|TRBV6-5|TRBJ1-5|.
CASRGMNSNQPQHF
TGTGCCAGCAGGGGCATGAACAGTAATCAGCCCCAGCATTTT
>.|TRBV30|TRBJ1-2|.
CAWSWSYGYTF
TGTGCCTGGAGTTGGAGCTATGGCTACACCTTC
>.|TRBV6-1|TRBJ1-3|once
CASSDKRGTGNTIYF
TGTGCCAGCAGTGATAAACGGGGTACTGGAAACACCATATATTTT
>TRBD1|TRBV6-6|TRBJ1-1|once
CASSQSGTGGYAEAFF
TGTGCCAGCAGTCAGTCCGGGACAGGGGGCTATGCTGAAGCTTTCTTT
>.|TRBV10-3|TRBJ2-2|.
CAISESSLGGQLFF
TGTGCCATCAGTGAGTCGTCGCTGGGGGGGCAGCTGTTTTTT
>.|TRBV7-2|TRBJ1-1|.
CASSLEGENTEAFF
TGTGCCAGCAGCTTAGAGGGGGAGAACACTGAAGCTTTCTTT
>.|TRBV2|TRBJ1-4|.
CASKQDLQNEKLFF
TGTGCCAGCAAGCAGGATTTGCAGAACGAAAAACTGTTTTTT
>.|TRBV19|TRBJ1-6|.
CASSSQGYNSPLHF
TGTGCCAGTAGTTCACAGGGCTATAATTCACCCCTCCACTTT
>TRBD1|TRBV2|TRBJ2-3|.
CASSGTGKGTDTQYF
TGTGCCAGCAGTGGGACAGGGAAGGGCACAGATACGCAGTATTTT
>TRBD1|TRBV11-3|TRBJ1-1|.
CASSLEPPGTGNLFFF
TGTGCCAGCAGCTTGGAGCCCCCCGGGACAGGGAATCTATTTTTCTTT
>TRBD2|TRBV7-3|TRBJ2-3|.
CASSSGRQAGADTQYF
TGTGCCAGCAGCTCCGGGCGGCAGGCGGGGGCAGATACGCAGTATTTT
>.|TRBV20-1|TRBJ1-2|.
CSAIGTPGYTF
TGCAGTGCTATAGGGACACCGGGCTACACCTTC
>TRBD2|TRBV19|TRBJ2-1|.
CASSIGLSGIAYEQFF
TGTGCCAGTAGTATAGGACTGAGCGGGATCGCATATGAGCAGTTCTTC
>TRBD1|TRBV3-1/TRBV3-2|TRBJ2-5|.
CASSQGSGGPRETQYF
TGTGCCAGCAGCCAAGGGTCAGGGGGCCCCAGGGAGACCCAGTACTTC
>.|TRBV4-1|TRBJ1-6|.
CASSQDPRGGLGNSPLHF
TGCGCCAGCAGCCAAGATCCTCGAGGGGGATTGGGCAATTCACCCCTCCACTTT
>.|TRBV19|TRBJ1-5|.
CASSIDLQPQHF
TGTGCCAGTAGTATAGACTTACAGCCCCAGCATTTT
>.|TRBV11-2|TRBJ1-2|.
CASSLGRVSGYTF
TGTGCCAGCAGCTTAGGGAGGGTATCGGGCTACACCTTC
>.|TRBV2|TRBJ1-5|.
CASRRIGDQPQHF
TGTGCCAGCAGGAGGATCGGGGATCAGCCCCAGCATTTT
>.|TRBV5-6|TRBJ1-2|.
CASSFWSGDNYGYTF
TGTGCCAGCAGCTTTTGGAGCGGGGATAACTATGGCTACACCTTC
>.|TRBV11-2|TRBJ2-6|.
CASSPEASRGANVLTF
TGTGCCAGCAGCCCAGAGGCCTCCCGGGGGGCCAACGTCCTGACTTTC
>.|TRBV19|TRBJ1-1|.
CASSIRCVVPNTEAFF
TGTGCCAGTAGTATCAGGTGCGTAGTACCTAACACTGAAGCTTTCTTT
>TRBD1|TRBV19|TRBJ2-3|.
CASSRGGTGGLDTQYF
TGTGCCAGTAGTAGGGGCGGGACAGGGGGGTTAGATACGCAGTATTTT
>TRBD1|TRBV11-3|TRBJ1-2|.
CASRDTGGDYGYTF
TGTGCCAGCAGAGACACAGGGGGCGACTATGGCTACACCTTC
>.|TRBV7-9|TRBJ1-2|once
CASGMTSPLGHADGYTF
TGTGCCAGCGGTATGACGTCCCCTTTGGGCCATGCCGATGGCTACACCTTC
>TRBD1|TRBV18|TRBJ2-3|.
CASSPVPRTGQTTDTQYF
TGTGCCAGCTCACCTGTCCCTCGGACAGGGCAGACCACAGATACGCAGTATTTT
>.|TRBV5-1|TRBJ2-6|once
CASSLYGGSGANVLTF
TGCGCCAGCAGCTTGTACGGGGGCTCTGGGGCCAACGTCCTGACTTTC
>.|TRBV9|TRBJ1-1|.
CASSGGGNTEAFF
TGTGCCAGCAGCGGCGGGGGGAACACTGAAGCTTTCTTT